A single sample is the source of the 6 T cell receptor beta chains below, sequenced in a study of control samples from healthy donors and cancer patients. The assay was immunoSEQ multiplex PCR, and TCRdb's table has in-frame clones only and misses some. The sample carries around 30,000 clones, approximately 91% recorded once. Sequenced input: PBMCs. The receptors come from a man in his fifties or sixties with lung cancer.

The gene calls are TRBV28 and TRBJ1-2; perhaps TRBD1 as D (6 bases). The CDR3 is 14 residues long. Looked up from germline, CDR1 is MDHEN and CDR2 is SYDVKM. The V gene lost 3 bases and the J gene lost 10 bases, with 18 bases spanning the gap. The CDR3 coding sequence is TGTGCCAGCAGTTTTCTCACCACACAGGGACTCTACACCTTC. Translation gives CASSFLTTQGLYTF.

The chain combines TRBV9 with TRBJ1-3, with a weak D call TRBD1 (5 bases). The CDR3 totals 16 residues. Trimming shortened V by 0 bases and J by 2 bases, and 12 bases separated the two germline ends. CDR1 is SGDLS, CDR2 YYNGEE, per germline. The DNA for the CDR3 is TGTGCCAGCAGCGTAGATCCTTTGGGGCCTGGAAACACCATATATTTT. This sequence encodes CASSVDPLGPGNTIYF.

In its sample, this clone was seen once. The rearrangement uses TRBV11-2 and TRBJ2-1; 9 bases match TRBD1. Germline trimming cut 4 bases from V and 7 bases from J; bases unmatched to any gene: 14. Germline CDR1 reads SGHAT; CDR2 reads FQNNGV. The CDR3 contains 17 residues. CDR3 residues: CASSSRPGQGFENEQFF. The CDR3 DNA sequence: TGTGCCAGCAGCTCGAGGCCGGGACAGGGATTCGAAAATGAGCAGTTCTTC.

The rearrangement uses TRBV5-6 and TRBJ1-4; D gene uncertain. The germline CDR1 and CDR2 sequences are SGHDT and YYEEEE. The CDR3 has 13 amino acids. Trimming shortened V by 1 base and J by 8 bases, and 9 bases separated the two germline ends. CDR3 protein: CASSLNIREKLFF. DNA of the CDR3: TGTGCCAGCAGCTTGAATATACGGGAAAAACTGTTTTTT. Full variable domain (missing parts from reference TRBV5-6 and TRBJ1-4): DAGVTQSPTHLIKTRGQQVTLRCSPKSGHDTVSWYQQALGQGPQFIFQYYEEEERQRGNFPDRFSGHQFPNYSSELNVNALLLGDSALYLCASSLNIREKLFFGSGTQLSVL.

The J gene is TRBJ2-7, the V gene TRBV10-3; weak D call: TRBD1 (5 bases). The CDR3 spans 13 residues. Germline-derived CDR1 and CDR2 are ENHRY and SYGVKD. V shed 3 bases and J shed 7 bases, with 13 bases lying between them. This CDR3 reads CAISEQVISEQYF. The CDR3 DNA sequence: TGTGCCATCAGTGAACAGGTTATAAGTGAGCAGTACTTC.

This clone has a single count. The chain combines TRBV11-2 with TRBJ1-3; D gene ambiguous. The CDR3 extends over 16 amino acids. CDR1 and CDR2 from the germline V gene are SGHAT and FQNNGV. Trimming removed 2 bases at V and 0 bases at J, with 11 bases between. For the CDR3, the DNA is TGTGCCAGCAGCTTAAGTCAGTTACTCTCTGGAAACACCATATATTTT. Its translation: CASSLSQLLSGNTIYF.